A single sample is the source of the 20 T cell receptor beta chains below, sequenced in a study of cytomegalovirus exposure and HLA in healthy donors. The PCR had 60 Vbeta and 13 Jbeta primers. Repertoires were generated with immunoSEQ multiplex PCR, while TCRdb's copy carries only in-frame clones and drops some. The sample records about 97,000 clones, 75% to 90% being singletons. Sequenced sample: PBMCs. The receptors stem from a man in his forties or fifties in good health and CMV-seronegative.

The chain combines TRBV18 with TRBJ1-4, with no clear D. Germline CDR1 KGHSH, CDR2 LQKENI. The CDR3 has 15 amino acids. The V end was cut by 3 bases, the J end by 2 bases, with 10 bases between. CDR3 nucleotides: TGTGCCAGCTCACCGAGCGGGTCCACTAATGAAAAACTGTTTTTT. It encodes CASSPSGSTNEKLFF. The full variable domain, completed using reference TRBV18 and TRBJ1-4, is NAGVMQNPRHLVRRRGQEARLRCSPMKGHSHVYWYRQLPEEGLKFMVYLQKENIIDESGMPKERFSAEFPKEGPSILRIQQVVRGDSAAYFCASSPSGSTNEKLFFGSGTQLSVL.

The V gene is TRBV4-1, the J gene TRBJ1-1; perhaps TRBD1 as D (5 bases). CDR3 length equals 13 residues. V dropped 4 bases and J dropped 1 base, with 7 bases sitting between them. Germline CDR1 MGHRA, CDR2 YSYEKL. The CDR3 is CASSPDKNTEAFF. The DNA of the CDR3 is TGCGCCAGCAGCCCGGACAAGAACACTGAAGCTTTCTTT.

The rearrangement links TRBV5-7 to TRBJ2-7; tentative D call: TRBD1 (5 bases). TRBV5-7 is an ORF for which the function is uncertain. V was cut by 4 bases and J by 0 bases, with 14 bases left in between. The CDR3 is made up of 15 amino acids. CDR3 region: CASSAAPDSSYEQYF. For the CDR3, the DNA is TGTGCCAGCAGCGCAGCTCCCGACAGCTCCTACGAGCAGTACTTC.

A note on this clone: Compared with germline, one end of the junction differs, possibly owing to a read error. V and J are TRBV10-3 and TRBJ2-3, with 9 bases that match TRBD2. Germline loops: CDR1 ENHRY, CDR2 SYGVKD. The CDR3 has 16 amino acids. In nucleotides, the CDR3 is TGTGCCGTCAGTGATTTAGCGGGGGCGGGCACAGATACGCAGTATTTT. It specifies CAVSDLAGAGTDTQYF.

The V and J genes are TRBV6-5 and TRBJ1-4; no clear D gene. The V end was cut by 4 bases, the J end by 5 bases, with 8 bases between. The CDR3 loop spans 13 amino acids. Germline V gene lookup returns CDR1 MNHEY and CDR2 SVGAGI. The CDR3 DNA is TGTGCCAGCAGTTCTCCGCGGAATGAAAAACTGTTTTTT. Protein: CASSSPRNEKLFF.

This chain joins TRBV19 and TRBJ2-4, with 8 bases fitting TRBD1. CDR3 length equals 13 residues. Germline V lookup: CDR1 LNHDA, CDR2 SQIVND (reference sequence). The J segment lost 9 bases and the V segment lost 5 bases, leaving 6 bases of the junction unmatched. The CDR3 region is CASSPRTGFIQYF. The CDR3 nucleotides read TGTGCCAGTAGTCCAAGGACAGGGTTCATTCAGTACTTC.

This clone was recorded a few times. The chain has TRBV9 and TRBJ1-5, with 10 bases lining up with TRBD1. Trimming took 2 bases from V and 4 from J; bases not matched to a gene: 3. Germline V gene data show CDR1 as SGDLS and CDR2 as YYNGEE. The CDR3 has 15 residues. The CDR3 loop is CASSVGTGDNQPQHF. The CDR3 DNA reads as TGTGCCAGCAGCGTGGGGACAGGGGATAATCAGCCCCAGCATTTT.

This clone has more than one count but fewer than ten. V gene TRBV2 combines with J gene TRBJ1-1, with D unresolved. Trimming stripped 4 bases from V and 0 bases from J, with 6 bases between. Looked up from germline, CDR1 is SNHLY and CDR2 is FYNNEI. CDR3 length: 13 residues. This CDR3 is CASSAGLNTEAFF. In DNA form, the CDR3 reads TGTGCCAGCAGTGCGGGGTTGAACACTGAAGCTTTCTTT. Filled out from reference TRBV2 and TRBJ1-1, the complete variable domain reads EPEVTQTPSHQVTQMGQEVILRCVPISNHLYFYWYRQILGQKVEFLVSFYNNEISEKSEIFDDQFSVERPDGSNFTLKIRSTKLEDSAMYFCASSAGLNTEAFFGQGTRLTVV.

The chain recombines TRBV6-5 with TRBJ1-2; TRBD1 agrees at 8 bases. The CDR3 totals 14 residues. Germline V lookup: CDR1 MNHEY, CDR2 SVGAGI. The J segment lost 8 bases and the V segment lost 0 bases, leaving 5 bases of the junction unmatched. CDR3 in amino acids: CASSYSLTGGGYTF. The CDR3, as DNA: TGTGCCAGCAGTTACTCGCTAACAGGGGGGGGCTACACCTTC.

The chain uses TRBV21-1 and TRBJ1-2; TRBD1 reflects the table's D call only, with no check against the DNA. TRBV21-1 is listed as a pseudogene. The CDR3 sequence is 17 residues long. The CDR3 loop is CARMEQGRKKVDYGYTF. The CDR3 DNA sequence: TGTGCCAGAATGGAACAGGGCCGCAAAAAGGTGGACTATGGCTACACCTTC.

This clone was detected only a few times. The V and J genes are TRBV7-2 and TRBJ1-1; D possibly corresponds to TRBD1 (5 bases). V was trimmed by 3 bases and J by 3 bases, leaving 11 bases between them. The CDR3 is made up of 14 amino acids. From germline, CDR1 is SGHTA and CDR2 FQGNSA. The CDR3 region has the DNA TGTGCCAGCAGCTTTTTCCAGGGCGACACTGAAGCTTTCTTT. As protein: CASSFFQGDTEAFF. Drawing the rest from reference TRBV7-2 and TRBJ1-1, the complete variable domain is GAGVSQSPSNKVTEKGKDVELRCDPISGHTALYWYRQSLGQGLEFLIYFQGNSAPDKSGLPSDRFSAERTGGSVSTLTIQRTQQEDSAVYLCASSFFQGDTEAFFGQGTRLTVV.

The gene calls are TRBV4-3 and TRBJ2-7; tentatively, D is TRBD2 (5 bases). The V gene's germline CDR1 is LGHNA and CDR2 YSLEER. The V and J ends lost 0 bases and 4 bases respectively, with 10 bases between them. The CDR3 length is 14 residues. The chain's CDR3 is CASSQDVRTYEQYF. The CDR3 coding sequence is TGCGCCAGCAGCCAAGATGTACGGACTTACGAGCAGTACTTC.

This chain links TRBV10-3 with TRBJ1-6; possibly TRBD1 for D (5 bases). V lost 2 bases, J lost 9 bases, and 8 bases lay in between. The germline CDR1 and CDR2 sequences are ENHRY and SYGVKD. The CDR3 sequence is 13 residues long. CDR3 loop: CAISEGAGSPLHF. The CDR3 DNA sequence: TGTGCCATCAGTGAGGGGGCTGGTTCACCCCTCCACTTT.

The chain carries TRBV4-1 and TRBJ1-2; D may be TRBD1 (6 bases). Germline V gene data show CDR1 as MGHRA and CDR2 as YSYEKL. Trimming pared 3 bases from V and 1 base from J, leaving 15 bases between. The CDR3 has 16 amino acids. CDR3 coding DNA: TGCGCCAGCAGCCATGTCGGACAGAACCTTAACTATGGCTACACCTTC. This encodes CASSHVGQNLNYGYTF.

The V gene is TRBV2, the J gene TRBJ1-4; a weak D match, TRBD1 (5 bases). Germline values: CDR1 SNHLY, CDR2 FYNNEI. Trimming took off 6 bases at V and 10 bases at J, with 6 bases between the two ends. The CDR3 has 10 residues. Written as DNA, the CDR3 is TGTGCCAGCAGGGGGGGAAAACTGTTTTTT. Amino acids: CASRGGKLFF.

This clone was counted a single time. The chain has TRBV5-4 and TRBJ2-2; 9 bases line up with TRBD1. This CDR3 spans 16 amino acids. J was trimmed by 6 bases and V by 3 bases; bases with no gene match: 9. Germline V gene data show CDR1 as SGHNT and CDR2 as YYREEE (reference sequence). The CDR3 sequence is CASSSPGQGSSGELFF. The CDR3 region has the DNA TGTGCCAGCAGCTCTCCGGGACAGGGATCATCCGGGGAGCTGTTTTTT.

The chain has TRBV7-6 and TRBJ2-3; no clear D. V lost 1 base and J 5 bases, leaving 13 bases between the germline ends. The germline V gene encodes CDR1 SGHVS and CDR2 FNYEAQ. The CDR3 totals 15 residues. The CDR3, as DNA: TGTGCCAGCAGCTTAGAGTCTGAACTATTAGATACGCAGTATTTT. Translated, it gives CASSLESELLDTQYF.

This clone was detected once. This chain links TRBV7-3 with TRBJ2-3, with D unresolved. V lost 1 base and J lost 8, with 22 bases in between. From germline, CDR1 is SGHTA and CDR2 FQGTGA. The CDR3 is 17 amino acids. CDR3 in DNA: TGTGCCAGCAGCTTAATTAATCCCGGCCGCGGCAAAGGTACGCAGTATTTT. Its translation is CASSLINPGRGKGTQYF.

This rearrangement joins TRBV4-1 to TRBJ2-5, with 12 bases fitting TRBD2. Trimming took 4 bases from V and 5 from J; bases not matched to a gene: 14. Germline V gives CDR1 MGHRA, CDR2 YSYEKL. The CDR3 sequence is 18 residues long. The CDR3 sequence: CASSPRTSGVLIGETQYF. CDR3 sequence (DNA): TGCGCCAGCAGCCCAAGGACTAGCGGGGTTTTGATAGGGGAGACCCAGTACTTC.

V is TRBV7-9 and J is TRBJ1-5; D ambiguous. The CDR3 is 12 amino acids. CDR1 is SEHNR and CDR2 is FQNEAQ in the germline V gene (reference sequence). Trimming pared 7 bases from V and 0 bases from J, leaving 4 bases between. This chain's CDR3 is CASTYSNQPQHF. In DNA form, the CDR3 reads TGTGCCAGCACTTATAGCAATCAGCCCCAGCATTTT.